This T cell receptor beta chain was documented in a study of T cell responses to AZD1222 COVID-19 vaccine. About the study: Pooling was applied to second doses at about 4 or about 12 weeks.

V shed 0 bases and J shed 6 bases, with 11 bases lying between them. The CDR3 is made up of 13 amino acids. Germline assignment: CDR1 GTSNPN and CDR2 SVGIG (reference sequence). Clones were sequenced by immunoSEQ multiplex PCR, and TCRdb holds only the in-frame ones, with some missing. The sample holds more than 150,000 clones, roughly 88% seen once. The chain recombines TRBV30 with TRBJ1-2; D not resolved. Material: peripheral blood, obtained on day 0 of AZD1222 vaccination. This receptor was obtained from an adult in good health. In nucleotides, the CDR3 is TGTGCCTGGAGTGTAGTCCCTGTGGATGGCTACACCTTC. Translation: CAWSVVPVDGYTF.